The 15 T cell receptor beta chains presented below share a single source sample, sequenced in a study of patients and donors after allogeneic stem cell transplantation (dated by TCRdb to 2018 to 2021). Libraries came from RT-PCR. Sequencing was performed on a NextSeq 550. TCRdb reworked the public reads: Q25 trimming with fastp, MiXCR clone assembly, productive beta chains retained. For every CDR3 protein sequence, its rows merge into one entry that carries the most common genes and DNA. This sample comprises fewer than 200,000 distinct CDR3 sequences, 30% of them detected only once. Around 3.2% of the sample is held by the ten biggest clonotypes. Sequencing input: blood, either unsorted or a sorted T cell fraction (not recorded which). Receptors originate from a human donor who was either an allogeneic HSCT recipient or a stem cell or donor lymphocyte infusion donor (not recorded which). It is not recorded whose cells these are; they may come from a transplant donor.

This clonotype was found a few times. The chain is built from TRBV4-2 and TRBJ2-7; 10 bases map to TRBD1. Germline assignment: CDR1 LGHNA and CDR2 YNFKEQ. This CDR3 region has 18 residues. Losses at the gene ends were 0 bases for V and 2 bases for J; bases not matched to a gene: 10. The CDR3 DNA sequence: TGTGCCAGCAGCCAAGATCAAAATTCCGGGACAGGGGCCTACGAGCAGTACTTC. It codes for CASSQDQNSGTGAYEQYF.

The table lists this clonotype with many counts. The chain uses TRBV4-1 and TRBJ1-1, with TRBD1 matching over 12 bases. The CDR3 is 15 amino acids. The junction had 9 bases not matched to a gene; V was cut back by 6 bases and J by 7 bases. Germline V CDR1 and CDR2: MGHRA, YSYEKL. CDR3 region: CASSQQGQGANEAFF. The CDR3 DNA reads TGCGCCAGCAGTCAACAGGGACAGGGGGCAAATGAAGCTTTCTTT.

V gene TRBV7-9 combines with J gene TRBJ2-5; weak D call: TRBD1 (5 bases). Trimming stripped 2 bases from V and 1 base from J, with 8 bases between. Germline loops: CDR1 SEHNR, CDR2 FQNEAQ (reference sequence). The CDR3 contains 14 residues. CDR3 sequence reads: CASSLTGPQETQYF. In DNA form, the CDR3 reads TGTGCCAGCAGCTTAACAGGTCCCCAAGAGACCCAGTACTTC. The whole variable domain, filled in from reference TRBV7-9 and TRBJ2-5, reads DTGVSQNPRHKITKRGQNVTFRCDPISEHNRLYWYRQTLGQGPEFLTYFQNEAQLEKSRLLSDRFSAERPKGSFSTLEIQRTEQGDSAMYLCASSLTGPQETQYFGPGTRLLVL.

This clonotype has only one observation. The V gene is TRBV11-1, the J gene TRBJ2-7, with D unresolved. Germline CDR1 reads SGHAT; CDR2 reads FQDESV (reference sequence). This CDR3 spans 13 amino acids. The V gene lost 5 bases and the J gene lost 1 base, with 9 bases spanning the gap. CDR3 amino acids: CASSEISSYEQYF. The CDR3 DNA follows: TGTGCCAGCAGCGAGATCTCTTCCTACGAGCAGTACTTC.

The chain joins TRBV2 to TRBJ1-4; unclear D gene. V was cut by 2 bases and J by 6 bases, with 13 bases left in between. The germline V gene encodes CDR1 SNHLY and CDR2 FYNNEI. This CDR3 is 15 amino acids long. The CDR3: CASSETQEVYEKLFF. The CDR3 nucleotides are TGTGCCAGCAGTGAAACGCAGGAGGTGTATGAAAAACTGTTTTTT.

The chain links TRBV5-1 to TRBJ2-6; no reliable D call. Between the trimmed V and J ends, which lost 0 bases and 1 base, there was a span of 5 bases. CDR1 and CDR2 (germline): SGHRS, YFSETQ. The CDR3 is 15 residues long. This chain's CDR3 is CASSLERSGANVLTF. CDR3 bases: TGCGCCAGCAGCTTGGAAAGATCTGGGGCCAACGTCCTGACTTTC.

The chain joins TRBV28 to TRBJ2-7; D is unclear. The CDR3 totals 13 residues. V dropped 5 bases and J dropped 2 bases, with 10 bases sitting between them. CDR1 MDHEN and CDR2 SYDVKM come from the germline V gene. The CDR3: CASSLDGPYEQYF. The CDR3 region has the DNA TGTGCCAGCAGTCTGGACGGACCCTACGAGCAGTACTTC. Using reference TRBV28 and TRBJ2-7 for the parts outside the CDR3, the full variable domain is DVKVTQSSRYLVKRTGEKVFLECVQDMDHENMFWYRQDPGLGLRLIYFSYDVKMKEKGDIPEGYSVSREKKERFSLILESASTNQTSMYLCASSLDGPYEQYFGPGTRLTVT.

This clonotype was seen a few times. The chain has TRBV12-3 or TRBV12-4 and TRBJ2-3; no clear D. V was shortened by 2 bases and J by 4 bases, with 10 bases between the two germline ends. The CDR3 is 14 amino acids. The CDR3 DNA sequence: TGTGCCAGCAGTTTAAGTGTTTACGCAGATACGCAGTATTTT. It translates to CASSLSVYADTQYF.

This clonotype was found a few times. One end of the junction fails to match germline, which may point to a read error. This chain connects TRBV6-5 to TRBJ1-5; possible D gene TRBD1, 6 bases. From germline, CDR1 is MNHEY and CDR2 SVGAGI. The CDR3 is 13 amino acids. The CDR3: CASSPWNRAPWYF. The CDR3 DNA reads as TGTGCCAGCAGCCCGTGGAACAGGGCCCCGTGGTATTTT.

The chain couples TRBV7-9 to TRBJ2-1; the D is unclear. This CDR3 contains 14 residues. The germline CDR1 and CDR2 sequences are SEHNR and FQNEAQ (reference sequence). V lost 4 bases and J 3 bases, leaving 10 bases between the germline ends. CDR3: CASSSEGSYNEQFF. The CDR3 DNA follows: TGTGCCAGCAGCTCCGAAGGTAGCTACAATGAGCAGTTCTTC.

Only a few counts were recorded for this clonotype. The V call is TRBV7-2, the J call TRBJ1-1; TRBD1 is a possible D gene (6 bases). The CDR3 loop spans 17 amino acids. Trimming pared 1 base from V and 7 bases from J, leaving 22 bases between. Per germline, CDR1 SGHTA and CDR2 FQGNSA. In DNA form, the CDR3 reads TGTGCCAGCAGCTTAGGGGCGGCCGGGACATTACGAGTTGAAGCTTTCTTT. Protein: CASSLGAAGTLRVEAFF.

V usage is TRBV20-1 and J usage is TRBJ2-7; 12 nucleotides match TRBD2. The germline CDR1 and CDR2 sequences are DFQATT and SNEGSKA (reference sequence). The CDR3 has 13 amino acids. Trimming cost V 6 bases and J 5 bases; bases outside gene matches: 5. The CDR3 loop is CSARTSGTNEQYF. CDR3 coding DNA: TGCAGTGCCCGGACTAGCGGGACTAACGAGCAGTACTTC.

The V call is TRBV6-6, the J call TRBJ2-1; a possible D gene is TRBD2 (6 bases). CDR1 is MNHNY and CDR2 is SVGAGI in the germline V gene (reference sequence). The CDR3 totals 15 residues. V was clipped by 2 bases and J by 5 bases, with 13 bases between them. The DNA of the CDR3 is TGTGCCAGCAGTTACGAGAGGGACTTCGACAATGAGCAGTTCTTC. Translated, it gives CASSYERDFDNEQFF.

The chain recombines TRBV15 with TRBJ2-2; a possible D gene is TRBD1 (6 bases). Germline CDR1 and CDR2: LNHNV and YYDKDF (reference sequence). V lost 5 bases and J 4 bases, leaving 11 bases between the germline ends. The CDR3 has 14 residues. CDR3 bases: TGTGCCACCAGCCGGCAGGGGAGCACCGGGGAGCTGTTTTTT. It yields the protein CATSRQGSTGELFF.

This clonotype was seen a few times. This rearrangement joins TRBV14 to TRBJ2-5; perhaps TRBD2 as D (6 bases). V was pared by 3 bases and J by 1 base, with 15 bases between. The V gene's germline CDR1 is SGHDN and CDR2 FVKESK. The CDR3 consists of 16 residues. CDR3 residues: CASSQSGWQIQETQYF. The CDR3 DNA sequence: TGTGCCAGCAGCCAGAGCGGGTGGCAGATCCAAGAGACCCAGTACTTC.